Detailed here is one T cell receptor (beta chain). This specimen belongs to a study of T cell changes during pregnancy in multiple sclerosis. Repertoires were generated with immunoSEQ multiplex PCR, while TCRdb's copy carries only in-frame clones and drops some. The data show about 110,000 clones, roughly 92% seen once. The V segment lost 5 bases and the J segment 6 bases; nucleotides outside the gene matches: 2. The CDR3 runs to 13 residues. Looked up from germline, CDR1 is SGHTA and CDR2 is FQGTGA. The V call is TRBV7-3, the J call TRBJ2-2, with TRBD2 matching 8 bases. This material consisted of peripheral blood, taken in the third trimester of pregnancy. The receptor comes from a female donor with multiple sclerosis, enrolled in a pregnancy study. CDR3 nucleotide sequence: TGTGCCAGCAGCCGTAGCGGGGCCGGGGAGCTGTTTTTT. It specifies CASSRSGAGELFF. The whole variable domain, filled in from reference TRBV7-3 and TRBJ2-2, reads GAGVSQTPSNKVTEKGKYVELRCDPISGHTALYWYRQSLGQGPEFLIYFQGTGAADDSGLPNDRFFAVRPEGSVSTLKIQRTERGDSAVYLCASSRSGAGELFFGEGSRLTVL.